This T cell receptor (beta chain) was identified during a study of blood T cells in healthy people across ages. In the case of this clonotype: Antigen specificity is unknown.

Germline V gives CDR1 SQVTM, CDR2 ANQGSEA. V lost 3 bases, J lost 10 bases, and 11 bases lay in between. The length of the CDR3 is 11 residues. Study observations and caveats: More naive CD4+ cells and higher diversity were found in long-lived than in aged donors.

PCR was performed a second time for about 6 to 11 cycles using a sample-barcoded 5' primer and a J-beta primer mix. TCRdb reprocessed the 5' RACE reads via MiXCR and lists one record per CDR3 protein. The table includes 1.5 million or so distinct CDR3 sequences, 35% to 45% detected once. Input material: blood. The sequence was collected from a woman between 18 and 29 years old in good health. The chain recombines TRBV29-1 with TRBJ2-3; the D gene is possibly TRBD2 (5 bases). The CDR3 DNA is TGCAGCGTTGATGTAGGGCGGGCGCAGTATTTT. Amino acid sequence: CSVDVGRAQYF.